This T cell receptor beta chain was sequenced for a study of T cell responses to AZD1222 COVID-19 vaccine. With respect to this clone: Its antigen is not known.

Using immunoSEQ multiplex PCR, the repertoire was profiled, and TCRdb retains in-frame clones only, with some absent. The data contain approximately 120,000 clones, more than 70% of them singletons. Findings and limits, study-wide: Two doses of AZD1222 preceded a rise in Spike-specific TCR breadth and depth. The donors showed a predominance of white British ancestry and of females, with possible underestimation of clonal diversity. A reported finding is that nearly half of spike-specific TCRs target unmutated variant regions. Among vaccine-associated CD4 TCRs, coverage spanned spike, with dominance at 160-218 and 743-854.

The specimen was peripheral blood, collected on day 0 of AZD1222 vaccination. This TCR came from an adult in good health.

CDR3 sequence reads: CASSWGPQGNNEQFF. The CDR3, as DNA: TGTGCCAGCAGTTGGGGCCCCCAGGGCAACAATGAGCAGTTCTTC. The J gene is TRBJ2-1, the V gene TRBV27; D might be TRBD1 (5 bases). CDR1 and CDR2 (germline): MNHEY, SMNVEV (reference sequence). V was trimmed by 4 bases and J by 5 bases, leaving 15 bases between them. The CDR3 has 15 amino acids.